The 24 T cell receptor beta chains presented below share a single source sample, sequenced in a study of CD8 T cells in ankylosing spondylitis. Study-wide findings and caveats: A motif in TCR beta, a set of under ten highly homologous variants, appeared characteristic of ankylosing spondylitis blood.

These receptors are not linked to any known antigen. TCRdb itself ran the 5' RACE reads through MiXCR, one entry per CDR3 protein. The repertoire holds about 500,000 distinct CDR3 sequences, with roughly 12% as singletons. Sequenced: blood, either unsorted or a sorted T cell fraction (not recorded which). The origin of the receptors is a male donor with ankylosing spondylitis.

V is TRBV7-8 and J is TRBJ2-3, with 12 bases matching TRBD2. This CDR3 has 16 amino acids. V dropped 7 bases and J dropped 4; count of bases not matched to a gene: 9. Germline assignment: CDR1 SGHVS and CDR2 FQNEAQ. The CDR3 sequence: CASNHPLAGGPDTQYF. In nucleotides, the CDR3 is TGTGCCAGCAACCACCCACTAGCGGGAGGCCCAGATACGCAGTATTTT.

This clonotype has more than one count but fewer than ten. The CDR3 DNA is TGTGCCATCAGTGAGGGCGGGGAAACCACCTACGAGCAGTACTTC. Translating it yields CAISEGGETTYEQYF. The gene calls are TRBV10-3 and TRBJ2-7; D might be TRBD2 (6 bases). Trimming shortened V by 2 bases and J by 2 bases, and 13 bases separated the two germline ends. The CDR3 length is 15 residues. Looked up from germline, CDR1 is ENHRY and CDR2 is SYGVKD.

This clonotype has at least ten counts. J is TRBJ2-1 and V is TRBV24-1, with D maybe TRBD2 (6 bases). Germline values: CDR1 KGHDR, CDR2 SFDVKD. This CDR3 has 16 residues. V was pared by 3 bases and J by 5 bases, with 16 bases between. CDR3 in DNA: TGTGCCACCAGTGATGGCGGAGCGGGTAATCACAATGAGCAGTTCTTC. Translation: CATSDGGAGNHNEQFF.

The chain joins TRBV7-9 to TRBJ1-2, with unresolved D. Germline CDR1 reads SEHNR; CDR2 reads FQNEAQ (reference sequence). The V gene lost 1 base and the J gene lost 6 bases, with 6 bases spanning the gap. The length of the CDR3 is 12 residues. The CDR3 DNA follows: TGTGCCAGCAGCTTAGGGGCGGATGGCTACACCTTC. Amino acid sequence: CASSLGADGYTF.

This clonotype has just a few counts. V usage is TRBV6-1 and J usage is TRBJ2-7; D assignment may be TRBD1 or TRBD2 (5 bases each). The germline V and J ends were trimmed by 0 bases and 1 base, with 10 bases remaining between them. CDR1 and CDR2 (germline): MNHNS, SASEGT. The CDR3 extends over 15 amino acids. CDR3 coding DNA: TGTGCCAGCAGTGAAGCGCTAGAGGGGTCCTACGAGCAGTACTTC. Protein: CASSEALEGSYEQYF.

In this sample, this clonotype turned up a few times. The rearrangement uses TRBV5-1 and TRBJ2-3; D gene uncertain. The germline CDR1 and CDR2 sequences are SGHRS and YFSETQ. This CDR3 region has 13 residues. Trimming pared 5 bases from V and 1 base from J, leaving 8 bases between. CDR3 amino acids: CASRSAGTDTQYF. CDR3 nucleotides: TGCGCCAGCAGATCGGCAGGCACAGATACGCAGTATTTT.

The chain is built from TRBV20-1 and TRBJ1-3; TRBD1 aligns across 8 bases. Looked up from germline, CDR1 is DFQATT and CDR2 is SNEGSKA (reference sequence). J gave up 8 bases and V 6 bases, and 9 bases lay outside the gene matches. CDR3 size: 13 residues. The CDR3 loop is CSAPTGVADTIYF. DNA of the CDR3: TGCAGTGCGCCGACAGGGGTTGCGGACACCATATATTTT.

The CDR3 sequence: CSARVEGGYSPLHF. In DNA form, the CDR3 reads TGCAGTGCTAGAGTTGAAGGGGGCTATTCACCCCTCCACTTT. The gene calls are TRBV20-1 and TRBJ1-6, with 7 bases aligning to TRBD1. The CDR3 is made up of 14 amino acids. CDR1 and CDR2 from the germline V gene are DFQATT and SNEGSKA (reference sequence). J gave up 8 bases and V 1 base, and 5 bases lay outside the gene matches.

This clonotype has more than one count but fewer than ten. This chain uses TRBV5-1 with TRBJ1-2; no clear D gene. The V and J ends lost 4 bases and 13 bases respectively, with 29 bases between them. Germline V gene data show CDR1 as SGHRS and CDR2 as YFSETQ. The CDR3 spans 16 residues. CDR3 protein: CASSQTRPEMTHGGTF. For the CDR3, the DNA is TGCGCCAGCAGCCAGACGCGGCCAGAAATGACCCATGGAGGCACCTTC.

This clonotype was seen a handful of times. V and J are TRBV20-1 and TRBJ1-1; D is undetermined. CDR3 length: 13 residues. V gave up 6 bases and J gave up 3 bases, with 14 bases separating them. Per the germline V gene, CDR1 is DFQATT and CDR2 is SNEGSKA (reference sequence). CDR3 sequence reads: CSAWAPKDTEAFF. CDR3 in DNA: TGCAGTGCCTGGGCCCCAAAGGACACTGAAGCTTTCTTT.

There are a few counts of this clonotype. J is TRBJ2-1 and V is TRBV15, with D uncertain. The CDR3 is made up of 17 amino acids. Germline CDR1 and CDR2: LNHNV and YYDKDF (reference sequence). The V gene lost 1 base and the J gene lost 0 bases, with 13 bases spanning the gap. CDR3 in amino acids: CATSRGKLVSSYNEQFF. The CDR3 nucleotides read TGTGCCACCAGCAGAGGTAAATTAGTGAGCTCCTACAATGAGCAGTTCTTC.

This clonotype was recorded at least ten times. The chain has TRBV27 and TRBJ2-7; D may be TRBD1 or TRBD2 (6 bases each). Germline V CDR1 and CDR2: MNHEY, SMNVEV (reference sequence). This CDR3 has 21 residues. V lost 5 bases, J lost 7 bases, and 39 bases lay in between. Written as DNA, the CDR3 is TGTGCCAGCAGTCGCCGTTCTCGTCCCGGTGCCGTGTTCAAGGGGGGCTGGGAGCAGTACGTC. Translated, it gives CASSRRSRPGAVFKGGWEQYV.

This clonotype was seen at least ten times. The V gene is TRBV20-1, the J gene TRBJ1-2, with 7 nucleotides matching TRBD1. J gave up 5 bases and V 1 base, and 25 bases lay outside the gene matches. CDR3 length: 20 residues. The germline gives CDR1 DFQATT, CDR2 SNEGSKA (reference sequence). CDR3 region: CSARVIIPGTEFPWGYGYTF. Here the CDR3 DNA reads TGCAGTGCTAGAGTAATAATCCCCGGGACAGAATTTCCGTGGGGATATGGCTACACCTTC.

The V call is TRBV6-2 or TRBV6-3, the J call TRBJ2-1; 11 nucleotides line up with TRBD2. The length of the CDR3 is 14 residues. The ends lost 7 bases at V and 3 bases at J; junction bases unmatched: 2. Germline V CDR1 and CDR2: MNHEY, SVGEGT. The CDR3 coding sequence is TGTGCCAGCACACTAGCGGGAGTCTACAATGAGCAGTTCTTC. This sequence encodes CASTLAGVYNEQFF.

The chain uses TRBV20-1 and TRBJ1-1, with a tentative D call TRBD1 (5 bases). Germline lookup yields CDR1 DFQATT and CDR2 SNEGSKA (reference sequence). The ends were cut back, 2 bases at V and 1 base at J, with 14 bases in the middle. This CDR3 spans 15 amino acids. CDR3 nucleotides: TGCAGTGCTAGAACGGGGTTCGGGGGGAACACTGAAGCTTTCTTT. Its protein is CSARTGFGGNTEAFF.

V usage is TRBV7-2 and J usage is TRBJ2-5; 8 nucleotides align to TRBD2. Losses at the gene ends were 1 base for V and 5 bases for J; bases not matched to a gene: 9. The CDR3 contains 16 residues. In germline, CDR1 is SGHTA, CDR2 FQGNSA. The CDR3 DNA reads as TGTGCCAGCAGCTTAGGGAGCGGGAGTGGGGTTGAGACCCAGTACTTC. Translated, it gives CASSLGSGSGVETQYF.

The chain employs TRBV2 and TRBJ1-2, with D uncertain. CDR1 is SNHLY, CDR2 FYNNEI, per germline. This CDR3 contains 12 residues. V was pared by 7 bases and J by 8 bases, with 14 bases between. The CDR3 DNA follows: TGTGCCAGCACCCCACCACCGCCGGGCTACACCTTC. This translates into CASTPPPPGYTF.

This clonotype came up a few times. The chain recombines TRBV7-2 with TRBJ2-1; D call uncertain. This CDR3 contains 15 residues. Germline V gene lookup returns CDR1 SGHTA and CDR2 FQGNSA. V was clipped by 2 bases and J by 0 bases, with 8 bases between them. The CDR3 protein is CASSLKSGSYNEQFF. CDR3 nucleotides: TGTGCCAGCAGCTTAAAATCTGGCTCCTACAATGAGCAGTTCTTC.

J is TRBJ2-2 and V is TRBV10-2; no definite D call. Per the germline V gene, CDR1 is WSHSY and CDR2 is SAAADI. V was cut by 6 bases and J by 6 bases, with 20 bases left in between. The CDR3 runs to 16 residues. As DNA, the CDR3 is TGCGCCAGCAGCCCACATGAAATGGAAGTCCCCGGGGAGCTGTTTTTT. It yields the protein CASSPHEMEVPGELFF.

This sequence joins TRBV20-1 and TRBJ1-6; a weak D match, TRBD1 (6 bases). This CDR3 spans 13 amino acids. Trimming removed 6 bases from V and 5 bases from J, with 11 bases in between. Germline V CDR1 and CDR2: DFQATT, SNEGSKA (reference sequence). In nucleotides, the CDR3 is TGCAGTGCCTTGGACAGCAATAATTCACCCCTCCACTTT. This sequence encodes CSALDSNNSPLHF.

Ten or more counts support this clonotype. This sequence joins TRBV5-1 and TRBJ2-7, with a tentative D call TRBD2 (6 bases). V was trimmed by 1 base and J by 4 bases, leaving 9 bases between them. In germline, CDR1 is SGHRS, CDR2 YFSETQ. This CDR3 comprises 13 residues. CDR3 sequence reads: CASSLREDYEQYF. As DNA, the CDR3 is TGCGCCAGCAGCTTGAGGGAGGATTACGAGCAGTACTTC.

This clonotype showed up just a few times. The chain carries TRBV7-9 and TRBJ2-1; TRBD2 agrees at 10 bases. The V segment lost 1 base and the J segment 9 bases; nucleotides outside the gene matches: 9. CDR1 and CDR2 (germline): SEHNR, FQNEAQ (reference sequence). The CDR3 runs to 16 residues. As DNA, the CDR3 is TGTGCCAGCAGCTTAGATTTGGCTAGCGGGAGTCTTGAGCAGTTCTTC. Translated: CASSLDLASGSLEQFF.

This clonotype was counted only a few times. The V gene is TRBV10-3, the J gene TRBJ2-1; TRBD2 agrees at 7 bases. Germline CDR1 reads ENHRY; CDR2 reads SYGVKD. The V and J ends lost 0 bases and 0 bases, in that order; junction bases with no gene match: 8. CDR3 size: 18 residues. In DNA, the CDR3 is TGTGCCATCAGTGAGTCGGCGGGACTAAGGAGCTCCTACAATGAGCAGTTCTTC. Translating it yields CAISESAGLRSSYNEQFF.

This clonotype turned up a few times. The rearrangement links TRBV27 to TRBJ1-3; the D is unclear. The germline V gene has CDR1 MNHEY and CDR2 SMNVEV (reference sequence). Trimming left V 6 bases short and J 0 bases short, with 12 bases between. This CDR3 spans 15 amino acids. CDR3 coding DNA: TGTGCCAGCAGCCCCGGACTTTTCTCTGGAAACACCATATATTTT. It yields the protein CASSPGLFSGNTIYF.